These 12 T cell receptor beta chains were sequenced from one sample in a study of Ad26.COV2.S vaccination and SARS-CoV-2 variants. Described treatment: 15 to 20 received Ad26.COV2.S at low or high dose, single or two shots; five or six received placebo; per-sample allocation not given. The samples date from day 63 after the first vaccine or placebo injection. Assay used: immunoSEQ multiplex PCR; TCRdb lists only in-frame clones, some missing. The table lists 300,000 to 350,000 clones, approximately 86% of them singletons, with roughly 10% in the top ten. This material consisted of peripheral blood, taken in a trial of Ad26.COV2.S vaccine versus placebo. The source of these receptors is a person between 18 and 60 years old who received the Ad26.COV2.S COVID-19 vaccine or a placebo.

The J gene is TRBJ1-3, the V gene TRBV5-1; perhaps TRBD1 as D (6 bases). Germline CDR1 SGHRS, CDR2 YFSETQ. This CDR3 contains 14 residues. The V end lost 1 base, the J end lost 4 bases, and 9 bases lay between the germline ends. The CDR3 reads CASSLSGDGNTIYF. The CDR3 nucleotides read TGCGCCAGCAGCTTGTCAGGGGACGGAAACACCATATATTTT.

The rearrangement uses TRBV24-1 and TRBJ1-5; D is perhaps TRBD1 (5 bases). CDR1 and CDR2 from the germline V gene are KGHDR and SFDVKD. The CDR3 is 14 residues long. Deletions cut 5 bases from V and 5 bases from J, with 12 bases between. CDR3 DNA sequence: TGTGCCACCAGTGTGGGGGGAGGCGATCAGCCCCAGCATTTT. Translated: CATSVGGGDQPQHF.

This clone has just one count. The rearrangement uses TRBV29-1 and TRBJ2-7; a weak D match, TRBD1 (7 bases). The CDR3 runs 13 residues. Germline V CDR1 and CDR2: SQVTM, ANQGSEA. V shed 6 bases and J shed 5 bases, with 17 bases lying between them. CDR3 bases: TGCAGCGTCGAGGGCAGGGGGGACGACGAGCAGTACTTC. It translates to CSVEGRGDDEQYF.

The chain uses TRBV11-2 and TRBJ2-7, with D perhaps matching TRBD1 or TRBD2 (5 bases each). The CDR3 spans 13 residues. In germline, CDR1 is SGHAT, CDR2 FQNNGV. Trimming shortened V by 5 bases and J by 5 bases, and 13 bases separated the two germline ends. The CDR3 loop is CASSAGTANEQYF. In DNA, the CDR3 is TGTGCCAGCAGCGCCGGGACCGCCAACGAGCAGTACTTC.

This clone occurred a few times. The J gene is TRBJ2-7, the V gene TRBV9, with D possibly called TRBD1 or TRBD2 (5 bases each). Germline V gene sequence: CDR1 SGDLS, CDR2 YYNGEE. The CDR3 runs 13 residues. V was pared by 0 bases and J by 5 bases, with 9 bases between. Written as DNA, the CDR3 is TGTGCCAGCAGCGTAGGGGACGGGAACGAGCAGTACTTC. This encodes CASSVGDGNEQYF. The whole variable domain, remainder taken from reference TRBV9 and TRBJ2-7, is DSGVTQTPKHLITATGQRVTLRCSPRSGDLSVYWYQQSLDQGLQFLIQYYNGEERAKGNILERFSAQQFPDLHSELNLSSLELGDSALYFCASSVGDGNEQYFGPGTRLTVT.

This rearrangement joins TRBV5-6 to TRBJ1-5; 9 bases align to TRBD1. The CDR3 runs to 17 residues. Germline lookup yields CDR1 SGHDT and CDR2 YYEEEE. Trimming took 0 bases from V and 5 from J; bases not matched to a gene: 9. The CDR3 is CASSLAKGTGRDQPQHF. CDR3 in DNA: TGTGCCAGCAGCTTGGCCAAAGGGACAGGGAGGGATCAGCCCCAGCATTTT.

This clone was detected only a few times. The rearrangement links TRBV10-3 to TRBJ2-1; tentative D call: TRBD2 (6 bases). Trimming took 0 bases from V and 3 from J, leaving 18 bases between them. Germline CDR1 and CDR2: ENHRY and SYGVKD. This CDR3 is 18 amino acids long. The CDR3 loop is CAISESAKAGFLYNEQFF. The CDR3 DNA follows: TGTGCCATCAGTGAGTCAGCAAAGGCGGGATTTCTCTACAATGAGCAGTTCTTC.

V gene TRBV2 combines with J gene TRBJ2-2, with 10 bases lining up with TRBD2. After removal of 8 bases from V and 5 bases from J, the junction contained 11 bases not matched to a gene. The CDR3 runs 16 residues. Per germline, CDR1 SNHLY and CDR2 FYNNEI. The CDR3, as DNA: TGTGCCAGCCGTCCCCGGACTAGCGGCCAGACCGGGGAGCTGTTTTTT. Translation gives CASRPRTSGQTGELFF.

The CDR3 protein is CASSFAQHNYGYTF. The CDR3 DNA reads TGTGCCAGCAGCTTCGCACAACATAACTATGGCTACACCTTC. The chain combines TRBV5-6 with TRBJ1-2; D gene ambiguous. Germline CDR1 SGHDT, CDR2 YYEEEE. There are 14 residues in the CDR3. Trimming shortened V by 2 bases and J by 1 base, and 9 bases separated the two germline ends.

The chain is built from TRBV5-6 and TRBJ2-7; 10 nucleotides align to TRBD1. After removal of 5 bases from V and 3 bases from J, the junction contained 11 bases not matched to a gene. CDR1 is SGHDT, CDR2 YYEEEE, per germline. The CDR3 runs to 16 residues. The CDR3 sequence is CASSRDRGSILYEQYF. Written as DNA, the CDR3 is TGTGCCAGCAGTCGGGACAGGGGAAGTATCCTCTACGAGCAGTACTTC.

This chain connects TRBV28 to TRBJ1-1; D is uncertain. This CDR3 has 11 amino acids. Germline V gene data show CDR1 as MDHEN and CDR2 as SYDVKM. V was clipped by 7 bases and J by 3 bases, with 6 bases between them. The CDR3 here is CASTRYTEAFF. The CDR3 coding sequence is TGTGCCAGCACCAGATACACTGAAGCTTTCTTT.

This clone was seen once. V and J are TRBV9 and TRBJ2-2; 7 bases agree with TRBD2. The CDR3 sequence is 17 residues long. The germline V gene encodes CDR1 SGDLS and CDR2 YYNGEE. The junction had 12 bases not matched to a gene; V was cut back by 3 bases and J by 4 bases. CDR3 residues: CASSGNRWDYLTGELFF. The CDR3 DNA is TGTGCCAGCAGCGGCAACCGTTGGGACTACCTCACCGGGGAGCTGTTTTTT.